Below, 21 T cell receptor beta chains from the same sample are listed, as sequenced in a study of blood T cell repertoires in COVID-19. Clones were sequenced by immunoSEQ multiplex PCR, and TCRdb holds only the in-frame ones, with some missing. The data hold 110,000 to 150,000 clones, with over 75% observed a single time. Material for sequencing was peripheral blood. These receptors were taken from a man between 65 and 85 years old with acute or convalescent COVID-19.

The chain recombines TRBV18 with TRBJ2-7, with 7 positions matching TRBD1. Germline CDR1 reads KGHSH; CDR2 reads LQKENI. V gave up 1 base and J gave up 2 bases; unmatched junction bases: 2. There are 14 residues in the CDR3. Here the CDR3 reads CASSPRGTAYEQYF. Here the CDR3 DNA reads TGTGCCAGCTCACCACGGGGGACAGCCTACGAGCAGTACTTC.

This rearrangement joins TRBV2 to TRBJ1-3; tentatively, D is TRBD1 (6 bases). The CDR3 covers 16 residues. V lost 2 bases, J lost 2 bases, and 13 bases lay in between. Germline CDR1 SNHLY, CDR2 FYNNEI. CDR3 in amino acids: CASSEQGQGTGNTIYF. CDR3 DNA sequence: TGTGCCAGCAGTGAACAGGGGCAGGGGACTGGAAACACCATATATTTT.

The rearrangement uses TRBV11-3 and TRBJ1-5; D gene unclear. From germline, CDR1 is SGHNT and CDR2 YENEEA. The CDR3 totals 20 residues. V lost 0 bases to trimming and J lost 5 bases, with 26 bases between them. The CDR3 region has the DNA TGTGCCAGCAGCTTAGATCGGGAGGGCCCCTGGCAAGGTACGGATCAGCCCCAGCATTTT. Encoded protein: CASSLDREGPWQGTDQPQHF.

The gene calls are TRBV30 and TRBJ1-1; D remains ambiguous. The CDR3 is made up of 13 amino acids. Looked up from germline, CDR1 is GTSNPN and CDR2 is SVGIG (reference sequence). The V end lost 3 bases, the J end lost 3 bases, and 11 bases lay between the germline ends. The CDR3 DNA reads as TGTGCCTGGAGGACTACGGGATACACTGAAGCTTTCTTT. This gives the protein CAWRTTGYTEAFF.

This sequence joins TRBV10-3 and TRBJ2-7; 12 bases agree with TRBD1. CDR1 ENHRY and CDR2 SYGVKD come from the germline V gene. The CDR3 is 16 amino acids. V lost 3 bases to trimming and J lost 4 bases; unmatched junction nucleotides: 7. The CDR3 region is CAISDSGTGGPYEQYF. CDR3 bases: TGTGCCATCAGTGATTCCGGGACAGGGGGCCCTTACGAGCAGTACTTC.

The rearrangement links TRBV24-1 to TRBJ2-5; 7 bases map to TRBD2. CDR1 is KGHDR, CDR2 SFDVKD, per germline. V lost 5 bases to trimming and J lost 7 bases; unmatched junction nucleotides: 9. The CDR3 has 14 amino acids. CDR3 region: CATSVSGGPGTQYF. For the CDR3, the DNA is TGTGCCACCAGTGTCTCGGGGGGTCCGGGGACCCAGTACTTC.

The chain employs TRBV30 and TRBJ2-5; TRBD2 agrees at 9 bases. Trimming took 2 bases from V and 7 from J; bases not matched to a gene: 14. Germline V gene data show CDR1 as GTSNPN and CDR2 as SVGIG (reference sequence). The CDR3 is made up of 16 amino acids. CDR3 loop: CAWSFEAGGLGGTQYF. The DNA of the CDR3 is TGTGCCTGGAGTTTTGAGGCGGGAGGGCTCGGGGGGACCCAGTACTTC.

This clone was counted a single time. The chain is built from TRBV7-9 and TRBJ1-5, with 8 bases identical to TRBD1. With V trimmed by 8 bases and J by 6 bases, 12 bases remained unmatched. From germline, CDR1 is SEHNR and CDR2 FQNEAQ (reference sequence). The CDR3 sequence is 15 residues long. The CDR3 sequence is CASRPQGASCQPQHF. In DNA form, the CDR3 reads TGTGCCAGCCGCCCCCAGGGGGCTAGTTGTCAGCCCCAGCATTTT.

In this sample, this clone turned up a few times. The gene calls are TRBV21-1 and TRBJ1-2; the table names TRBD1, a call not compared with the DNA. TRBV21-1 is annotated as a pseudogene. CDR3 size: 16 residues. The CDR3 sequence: CASSPRRYQGNYGYTF. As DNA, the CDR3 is TGTGCCAGCAGCCCACGAAGGTACCAGGGGAACTATGGCTACACCTTC.

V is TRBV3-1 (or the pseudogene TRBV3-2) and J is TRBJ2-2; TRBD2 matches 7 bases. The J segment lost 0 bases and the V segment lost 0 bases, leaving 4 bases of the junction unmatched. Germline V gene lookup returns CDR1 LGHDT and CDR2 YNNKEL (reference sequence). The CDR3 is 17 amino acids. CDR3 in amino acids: CASSQEGLAANTGELFF. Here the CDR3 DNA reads TGTGCCAGCAGCCAAGAAGGCCTAGCGGCGAACACCGGGGAGCTGTTTTTT.

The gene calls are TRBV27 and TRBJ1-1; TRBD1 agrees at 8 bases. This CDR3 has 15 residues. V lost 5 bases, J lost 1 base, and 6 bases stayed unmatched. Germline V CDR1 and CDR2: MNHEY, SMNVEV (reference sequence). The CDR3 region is CASSGRTGKNTEAFF. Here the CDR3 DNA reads TGTGCCAGCAGTGGCCGGACAGGGAAGAACACTGAAGCTTTCTTT.

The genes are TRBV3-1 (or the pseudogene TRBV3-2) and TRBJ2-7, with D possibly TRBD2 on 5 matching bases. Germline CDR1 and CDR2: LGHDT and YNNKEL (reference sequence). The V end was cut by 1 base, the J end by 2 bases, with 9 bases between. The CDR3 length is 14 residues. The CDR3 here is CASSQGTSPYEQYF. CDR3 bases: TGTGCCAGCAGCCAAGGGACTTCCCCCTACGAGCAGTACTTC.

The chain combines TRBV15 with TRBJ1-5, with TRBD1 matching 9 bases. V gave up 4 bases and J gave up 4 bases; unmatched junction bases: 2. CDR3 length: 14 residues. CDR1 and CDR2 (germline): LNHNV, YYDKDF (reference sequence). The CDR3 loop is CATSTDRGNQPQHF. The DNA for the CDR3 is TGTGCCACCAGCACGGACAGGGGAAATCAGCCCCAGCATTTT.

The CDR3 region is CASSYSVGGDNSPLHF. CDR3 in DNA: TGTGCCAGCAGTTACTCGGTTGGGGGGGATAATTCACCCCTCCACTTT. The rearrangement joins TRBV6-5 to TRBJ1-6, with D possibly TRBD1 on 5 matching bases. V was shortened by 0 bases and J by 5 bases, with 11 bases between the two germline ends. Germline V lookup: CDR1 MNHEY, CDR2 SVGAGI. CDR3 length: 16 amino acids.

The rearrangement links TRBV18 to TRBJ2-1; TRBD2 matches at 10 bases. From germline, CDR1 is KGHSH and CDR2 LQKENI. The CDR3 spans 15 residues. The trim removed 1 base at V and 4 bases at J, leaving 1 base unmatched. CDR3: CASSPRTSGYNEQFF. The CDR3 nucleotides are TGTGCCAGCTCACCACGGACTAGCGGATACAATGAGCAGTTCTTC. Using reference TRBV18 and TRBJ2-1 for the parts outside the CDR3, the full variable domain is NAGVMQNPRHLVRRRGQEARLRCSPMKGHSHVYWYRQLPEEGLKFMVYLQKENIIDESGMPKERFSAEFPKEGPSILRIQQVVRGDSAAYFCASSPRTSGYNEQFFGPGTRLTVL.

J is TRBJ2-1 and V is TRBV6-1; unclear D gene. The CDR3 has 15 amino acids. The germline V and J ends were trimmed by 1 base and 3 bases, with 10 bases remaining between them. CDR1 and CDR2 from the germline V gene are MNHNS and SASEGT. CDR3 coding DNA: TGTGCCAGCAGTGAAGTCCCGACTCACTACAATGAGCAGTTCTTC. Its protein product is CASSEVPTHYNEQFF.

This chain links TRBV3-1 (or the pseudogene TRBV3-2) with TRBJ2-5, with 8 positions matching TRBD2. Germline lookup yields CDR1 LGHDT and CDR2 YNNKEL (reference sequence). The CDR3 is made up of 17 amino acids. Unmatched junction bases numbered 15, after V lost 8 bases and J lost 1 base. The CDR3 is CASHLSGGGGTQETQYF. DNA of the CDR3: TGTGCCAGCCATCTATCCGGTGGCGGGGGGACCCAAGAGACCCAGTACTTC.

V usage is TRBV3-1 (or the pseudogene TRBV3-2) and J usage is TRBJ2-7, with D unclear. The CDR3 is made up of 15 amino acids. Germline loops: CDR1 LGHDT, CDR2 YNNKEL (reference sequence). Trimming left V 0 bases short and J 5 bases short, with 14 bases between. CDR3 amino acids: CASSQDLTAYHEQYF. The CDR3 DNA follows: TGTGCCAGCAGCCAAGATTTAACAGCCTACCACGAGCAGTACTTC.

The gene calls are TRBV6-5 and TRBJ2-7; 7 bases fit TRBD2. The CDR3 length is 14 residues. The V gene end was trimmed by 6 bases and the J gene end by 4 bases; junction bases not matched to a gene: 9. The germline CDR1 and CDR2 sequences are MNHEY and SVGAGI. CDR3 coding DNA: TGTGCCAGCAGGATACTAGCGTTGCGGTACGAGCAGTACTTC. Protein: CASRILALRYEQYF.

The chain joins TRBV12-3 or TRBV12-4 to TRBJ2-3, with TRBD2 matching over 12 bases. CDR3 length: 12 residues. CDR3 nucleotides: TGTGCAACTAGCGGGGGGTCTGATACGCAGTATTTT. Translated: CATSGGSDTQYF.

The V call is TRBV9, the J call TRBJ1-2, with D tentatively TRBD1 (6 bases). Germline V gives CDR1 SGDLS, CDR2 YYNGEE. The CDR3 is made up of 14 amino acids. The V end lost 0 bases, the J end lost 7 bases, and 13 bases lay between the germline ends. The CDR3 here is CASSVVVTGSGYTF. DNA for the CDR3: TGTGCCAGCAGCGTAGTAGTGACAGGCAGTGGCTACACCTTC.